This T cell receptor beta chain is drawn from a study of blood T cell repertoires in COVID-19. About the research overall: The origin of the acute and convalescent COVID-19 samples was the United States, Italy and Spain.

Per the study methods: Estimation of nucleated cell counts relied on the amplification of reference gene primers. This table comes from immunoSEQ multiplex PCR, and its TCRdb copy is limited to in-frame clones, with some not included. V and J calls and clone size are copied from that table; D and trimming were computed from the DNA. The data hold roughly 230,000 clones, with 90% observed a single time. V was cut by 0 bases and J by 4 bases, with 16 bases left in between. Per germline, CDR1 SQVTM and CDR2 ANQGSEA. The CDR3 runs 15 residues. Material: peripheral blood. This sequence was found in a woman in her fifties or sixties with COVID-19, enrolled during active disease. This chain connects TRBV29-1 to TRBJ2-7; the D gene is possibly TRBD1 (6 bases). Here the CDR3 reads CSVEDRGRGRYEQYF. The CDR3 DNA reads TGCAGCGTTGAAGATAGGGGCAGGGGAAGGTACGAGCAGTACTTC.